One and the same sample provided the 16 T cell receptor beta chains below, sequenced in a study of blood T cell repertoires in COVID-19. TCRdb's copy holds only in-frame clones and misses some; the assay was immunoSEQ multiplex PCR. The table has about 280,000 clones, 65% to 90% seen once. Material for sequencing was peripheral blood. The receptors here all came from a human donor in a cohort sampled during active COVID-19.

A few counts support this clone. The CDR3 reads CASGPQGPGSNQPQHF. The CDR3 DNA is TGTGCCAGCGGACCACAGGGACCAGGAAGCAATCAGCCCCAGCATTTT. The rearrangement uses TRBV7-9 and TRBJ1-5, with D possibly matching TRBD1 (6 bases). The V gene's germline CDR1 is SEHNR and CDR2 FQNEAQ (reference sequence). Trimming left V 8 bases short and J 1 base short, with 18 bases between. This CDR3 comprises 16 residues.

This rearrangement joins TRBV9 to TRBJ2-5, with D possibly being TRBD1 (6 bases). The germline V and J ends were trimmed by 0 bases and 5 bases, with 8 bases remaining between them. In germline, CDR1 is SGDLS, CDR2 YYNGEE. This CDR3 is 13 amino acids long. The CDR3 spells CASSVETGETQYF. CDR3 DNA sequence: TGTGCCAGCAGCGTAGAAACAGGGGAGACCCAGTACTTC.

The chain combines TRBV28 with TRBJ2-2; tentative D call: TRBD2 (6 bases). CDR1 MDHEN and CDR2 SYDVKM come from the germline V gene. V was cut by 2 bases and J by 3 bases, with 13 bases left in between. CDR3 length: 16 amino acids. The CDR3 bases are TGTGCCAGCAGTTTAGGAGGGGCCCCGTACACCGGGGAGCTGTTTTTT. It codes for CASSLGGAPYTGELFF.

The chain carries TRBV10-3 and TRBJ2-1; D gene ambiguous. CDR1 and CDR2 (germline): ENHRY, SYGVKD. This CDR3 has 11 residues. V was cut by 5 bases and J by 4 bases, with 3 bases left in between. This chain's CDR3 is CAISTYNEQFF. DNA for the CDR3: TGTGCCATCAGTACTTACAATGAGCAGTTCTTC.

CDR3: CASSWLAGGTGELFF. In nucleotides, the CDR3 is TGTGCCAGCAGCTGGCTAGCGGGAGGAACCGGGGAGCTGTTTTTT. The rearrangement links TRBV7-2 to TRBJ2-2; 11 positions agree with TRBD2. This CDR3 has 15 amino acids. J gave up 5 bases and V 4 bases, and 3 bases lay outside the gene matches. Germline V lookup: CDR1 SGHTA, CDR2 FQGNSA. Drawing the rest from reference TRBV7-2 and TRBJ2-2, the complete variable domain is GAGVSQSPSNKVTEKGKDVELRCDPISGHTALYWYRQSLGQGLEFLIYFQGNSAPDKSGLPSDRFSAERTGGSVSTLTIQRTQQEDSAVYLCASSWLAGGTGELFFGEGSRLTVL.

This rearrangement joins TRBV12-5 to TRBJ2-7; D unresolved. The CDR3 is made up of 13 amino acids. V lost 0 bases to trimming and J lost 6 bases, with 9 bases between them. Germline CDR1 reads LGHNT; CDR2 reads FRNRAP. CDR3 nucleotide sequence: TGTGCTAGTGGTTTGGTACACGTTTCCGAGCAGTACTTC. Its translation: CASGLVHVSEQYF.

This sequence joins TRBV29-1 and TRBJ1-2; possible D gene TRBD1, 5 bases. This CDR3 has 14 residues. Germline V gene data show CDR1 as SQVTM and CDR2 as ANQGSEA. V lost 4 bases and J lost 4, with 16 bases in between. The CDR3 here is CSVGGPGDGYGYTF. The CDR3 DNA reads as TGCAGCGTTGGAGGTCCGGGGGATGGCTATGGCTACACCTTC.

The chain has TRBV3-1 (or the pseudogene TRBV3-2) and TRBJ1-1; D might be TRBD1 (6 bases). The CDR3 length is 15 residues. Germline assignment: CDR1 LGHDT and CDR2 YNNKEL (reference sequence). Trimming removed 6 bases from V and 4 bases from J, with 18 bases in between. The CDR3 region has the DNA TGTGCCAGCAGGGCCCAGGGGCGCGGAATCACTGAAGCTTTCTTT. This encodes CASRAQGRGITEAFF.

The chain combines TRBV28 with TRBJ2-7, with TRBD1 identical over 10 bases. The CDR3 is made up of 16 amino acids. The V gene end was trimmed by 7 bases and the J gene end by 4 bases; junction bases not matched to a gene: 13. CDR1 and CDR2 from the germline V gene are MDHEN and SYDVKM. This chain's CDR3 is CASTPPRDRGMYEQYF. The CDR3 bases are TGTGCCAGCACCCCCCCCCGGGACAGGGGCATGTACGAGCAGTACTTC.

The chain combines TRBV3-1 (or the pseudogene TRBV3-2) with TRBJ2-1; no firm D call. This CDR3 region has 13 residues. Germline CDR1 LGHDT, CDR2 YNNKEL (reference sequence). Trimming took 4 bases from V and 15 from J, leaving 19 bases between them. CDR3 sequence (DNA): TGTGCCAGCAGCCCAACTTTCGGTAGCTCTCCGTTCTTC. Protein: CASSPTFGSSPFF.

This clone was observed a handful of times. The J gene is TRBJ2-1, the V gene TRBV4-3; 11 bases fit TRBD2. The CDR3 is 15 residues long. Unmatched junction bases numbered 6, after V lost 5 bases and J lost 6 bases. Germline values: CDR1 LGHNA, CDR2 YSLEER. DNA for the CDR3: TGCGCCAGCAGCGTGGGACTAGCGGATACCAATGAGCAGTTCTTC. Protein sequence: CASSVGLADTNEQFF.

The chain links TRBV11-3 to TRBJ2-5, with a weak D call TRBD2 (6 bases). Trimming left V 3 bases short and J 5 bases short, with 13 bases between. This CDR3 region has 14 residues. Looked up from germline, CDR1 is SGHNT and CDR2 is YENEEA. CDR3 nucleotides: TGTGCCAGCAGCTTGGGAGCGGGCCGGGAGACCCAGTACTTC. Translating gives CASSLGAGRETQYF.

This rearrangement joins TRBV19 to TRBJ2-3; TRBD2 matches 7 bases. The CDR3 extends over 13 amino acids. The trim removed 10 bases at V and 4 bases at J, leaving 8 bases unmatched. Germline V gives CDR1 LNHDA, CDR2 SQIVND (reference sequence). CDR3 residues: CATGGRASDTQYF. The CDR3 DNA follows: TGTGCCACTGGGGGGAGGGCGTCAGATACGCAGTATTTT.

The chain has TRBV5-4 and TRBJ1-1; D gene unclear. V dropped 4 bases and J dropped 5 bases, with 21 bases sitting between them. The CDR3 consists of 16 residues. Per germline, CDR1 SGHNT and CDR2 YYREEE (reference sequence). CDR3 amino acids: CASSPEVRSGRTEAFF. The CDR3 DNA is TGTGCCAGCAGCCCCGAGGTTAGGTCTGGGAGAACTGAAGCTTTCTTT.

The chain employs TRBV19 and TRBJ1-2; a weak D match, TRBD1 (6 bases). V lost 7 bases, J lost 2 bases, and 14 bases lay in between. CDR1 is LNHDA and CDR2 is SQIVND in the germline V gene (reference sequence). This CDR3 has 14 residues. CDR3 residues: CASTIGQINYGYTF. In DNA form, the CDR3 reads TGTGCCAGTACCATCGGACAGATAAACTATGGCTACACCTTC.

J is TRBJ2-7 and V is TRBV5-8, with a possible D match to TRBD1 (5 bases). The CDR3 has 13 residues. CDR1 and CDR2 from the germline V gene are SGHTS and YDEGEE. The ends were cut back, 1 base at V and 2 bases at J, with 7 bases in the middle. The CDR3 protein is CASSLSRAYEQYF. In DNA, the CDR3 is TGTGCCAGCAGCTTGTCCAGGGCCTACGAGCAGTACTTC.